The 30 T cell receptor beta chains given below trace back to one sample, sequenced in a study of T cell responses to AZD1222 COVID-19 vaccine. Sequencing used immunoSEQ multiplex PCR; TCRdb keeps in-frame clones, though not all of them. The sample yields some 130,000 clones, 85% to 90% seen once. This sample comprised peripheral blood, obtained on day 0 of AZD1222 vaccination. The receptors here all came from an adult in good health.

The genes are TRBV27 and TRBJ2-7, with D possibly matching TRBD2 (6 bases). V dropped 5 bases and J dropped 2 bases, with 19 bases sitting between them. The CDR3 has 16 amino acids. The germline V gene encodes CDR1 MNHEY and CDR2 SMNVEV (reference sequence). The CDR3 DNA reads TGTGCCAGCAGTCCCTCGGGGGTCGGACTGCCCTACGAGCAGTACTTC. Its translation is CASSPSGVGLPYEQYF.

V is TRBV7-9 and J is TRBJ2-1, with D uncertain. Trimming shortened V by 11 bases and J by 5 bases, and 10 bases separated the two germline ends. This CDR3 is 11 amino acids long. From germline, CDR1 is SEHNR and CDR2 FQNEAQ (reference sequence). Written as DNA, the CDR3 is TGTGCCTTCCCTGATAACAATGAGCAGTTCTTC. This codes for CAFPDNNEQFF.

This sequence joins TRBV6-1 and TRBJ2-1, with unresolved D. There are 14 residues in the CDR3. Germline V gene data show CDR1 as MNHNS and CDR2 as SASEGT. The germline V and J ends were trimmed by 2 bases and 5 bases, with 10 bases remaining between them. The CDR3 DNA reads as TGTGCCAGCAGTGAATGGGCGGTGAACAATGAGCAGTTCTTC. It specifies CASSEWAVNNEQFF.

The rearrangement uses TRBV11-2 and TRBJ1-1; maybe TRBD1 (5 bases). Germline V CDR1 and CDR2: SGHAT, FQNNGV. Trimming removed 3 bases at V and 5 bases at J, with 13 bases between. This CDR3 is built from 14 residues. The CDR3 DNA follows: TGTGCCAGCAGCTTTACGGGGGTGGTGACTGAAGCTTTCTTT. Its protein is CASSFTGVVTEAFF.

V is TRBV25-1 and J is TRBJ2-7; TRBD1 might be the D (6 bases). Germline V lookup: CDR1 MGHDK, CDR2 SYGVNS. V lost 3 bases and J 1 base, leaving 13 bases between the germline ends. This CDR3 region has 15 residues. Written as DNA, the CDR3 is TGTGCCAGCAGTGAGACAGGCCCGCCGTCCTACGAGCAGTACTTC. This gives the protein CASSETGPPSYEQYF.

The genes are TRBV6-4 and TRBJ2-3; 7 bases are shared with TRBD2. Germline V gives CDR1 MRHNA, CDR2 SNTAGT. This CDR3 spans 16 amino acids. The V and J ends lost 0 bases and 4 bases, in that order; junction bases with no gene match: 7. The CDR3 region has the DNA TGTGCCAGCAGTGACTCGACTAGCAATGGTGCAGATACGCAGTATTTT. Translating gives CASSDSTSNGADTQYF.

The J gene is TRBJ2-7, the V gene TRBV11-1; 7 positions agree with TRBD1. This CDR3 comprises 13 residues. J gave up 7 bases and V 8 bases, and 11 bases lay outside the gene matches. Germline V gene lookup returns CDR1 SGHAT and CDR2 FQDESV (reference sequence). CDR3 residues: CASRKGGFGEQYF. CDR3 DNA: TGTGCCAGCCGAAAAGGGGGCTTTGGAGAGCAGTACTTC. Together with reference TRBV11-1 and TRBJ2-7, the CDR3 gives the full variable domain: EAEVAQSPRYKITEKSQAVAFWCDPISGHATLYWYRQILGQGPELLVQFQDESVVDDSQLPKDRFSAERLKGVDSTLKIQPAELGDSAMYLCASRKGGFGEQYFGPGTRLTVT.

V and J are TRBV14 and TRBJ1-2, with D possibly TRBD1 on 5 matching bases. There are 13 residues in the CDR3. V lost 6 bases to trimming and J lost 7 bases, with 15 bases between them. Looked up from germline, CDR1 is SGHDN and CDR2 is FVKESK. For the CDR3, the DNA is TGTGCCAGCAGGGCCGGATGGGGGGTTGGCTACACCTTC. It yields the protein CASRAGWGVGYTF.

This rearrangement joins TRBV6-2 or TRBV6-3 to TRBJ1-2; 7 nucleotides line up with TRBD1. The CDR3 sequence is 14 residues long. The V and J ends lost 2 bases and 6 bases, in that order; junction bases with no gene match: 6. The germline V gene encodes CDR1 MNHEY and CDR2 SVGEGT. The CDR3 nucleotides read TGTGCCAGCAGTTACGGGACAGAACATGATGGCTACACCTTC. Translated: CASSYGTEHDGYTF.

The DNA of the CDR3 is TGCGCCAGCAGCCTGAGGGGTAGGGGACGGAACTATGGCTACACCTTC. Residues: CASSLRGRGRNYGYTF. The chain combines TRBV23-1 with TRBJ1-2; D possibly corresponds to TRBD1 (5 bases). TRBV23-1 carries the ORF label, with uncertain function. CDR3 length: 16 amino acids. The ends were cut back, 6 bases at V and 2 bases at J, with 19 bases in the middle.

J is TRBJ2-3 and V is TRBV4-2, with 9 nucleotides matching TRBD2. CDR1 is LGHNA and CDR2 is YNFKEQ in the germline V gene. Losses at the gene ends were 1 base for V and 5 bases for J; bases not matched to a gene: 4. The length of the CDR3 is 15 residues. The CDR3 is CASSQVLRGGDTQYF. Here the CDR3 DNA reads TGTGCCAGCAGCCAAGTGTTGCGGGGGGGAGATACGCAGTATTTT.

The J gene is TRBJ2-7, the V gene TRBV5-1; no clear D gene. Germline V lookup: CDR1 SGHRS, CDR2 YFSETQ. The V end was cut by 4 bases, the J end by 3 bases, with 11 bases between. This CDR3 is built from 13 residues. The CDR3 loop reads CASSQDKNYEQYF. The DNA for the CDR3 is TGCGCCAGCAGCCAAGACAAGAACTACGAGCAGTACTTC. The entire variable domain, with the rest obtained from reference TRBV5-1 and TRBJ2-7, is as follows: KAGVTQTPRYLIKTRGQQVTLSCSPISGHRSVSWYQQTPGQGLQFLFEYFSETQRNKGNFPGRFSGRQFSNSRSEMNVSTLELGDSALYLCASSQDKNYEQYFGPGTRLTVT.

The rearrangement uses TRBV7-3 and TRBJ2-7; 8 nucleotides match TRBD2. In germline, CDR1 is SGHTA, CDR2 FQGTGA. The trim removed 5 bases at V and 5 bases at J, leaving 8 bases unmatched. This CDR3 is built from 14 residues. CDR3 amino acids: CASSPGGSWHEQYF. CDR3 coding DNA: TGTGCCAGCAGCCCGGGGGGGTCATGGCACGAGCAGTACTTC.

The chain is built from TRBV2 and TRBJ1-2; D not certain. CDR1 and CDR2 (germline): SNHLY, FYNNEI. Trimming left V 5 bases short and J 0 bases short, with 7 bases between. The CDR3 has 13 residues. The CDR3 nucleotides read TGTGCCAGCAGTCGGACCTCTAACTATGGCTACACCTTC. It codes for CASSRTSNYGYTF.

Only one count was recorded for this clone. In DNA, the CDR3 is TGTGCCATCAGTGAGTCCGGGACAGGGAACACTGAAGCTTTCTTT. Encoded protein: CAISESGTGNTEAFF. The rearrangement links TRBV10-3 to TRBJ1-1, with 8 positions matching TRBD1. The J segment lost 1 base and the V segment lost 0 bases, leaving 1 base of the junction unmatched. Germline values: CDR1 ENHRY, CDR2 SYGVKD. This CDR3 has 15 amino acids.

The chain is built from TRBV9 and TRBJ2-1, with 10 bases lining up with TRBD2. From germline, CDR1 is SGDLS and CDR2 YYNGEE. Germline trimming cut 5 bases from V and 1 base from J; bases unmatched to any gene: 3. The CDR3 extends over 15 amino acids. The CDR3 here is CASSLAGDSYNEQFF. CDR3 DNA: TGTGCCAGCAGTCTAGCGGGGGATTCCTACAATGAGCAGTTCTTC.

This clone has a single count. The V gene is TRBV2, the J gene TRBJ2-1; 10 positions agree with TRBD1. With 3 bases clipped from V and 1 base from J, the junction kept 3 bases outside the gene matches. Germline loops: CDR1 SNHLY, CDR2 FYNNEI. This CDR3 is 16 amino acids long. CDR3 coding DNA: TGTGCCAGCAGTGACCCGGACAGGGGGTCCTACAATGAGCAGTTCTTC. This encodes CASSDPDRGSYNEQFF.

The chain has TRBV5-1 and TRBJ1-2; 7 positions agree with TRBD1. Unmatched junction bases numbered 13, after V lost 0 bases and J lost 8 bases. This CDR3 contains 16 residues. Per germline, CDR1 SGHRS and CDR2 YFSETQ. CDR3 sequence: CASSLDWDSFSSGYTF. CDR3 in DNA: TGCGCCAGCAGCTTGGATTGGGACAGTTTTAGTAGCGGCTACACCTTC. Variable domain in full (rest from reference TRBV5-1 and TRBJ1-2): KAGVTQTPRYLIKTRGQQVTLSCSPISGHRSVSWYQQTPGQGLQFLFEYFSETQRNKGNFPGRFSGRQFSNSRSEMNVSTLELGDSALYLCASSLDWDSFSSGYTFGSGTRLTVV.

This chain links TRBV4-2 with TRBJ1-1; D unclear. V was shortened by 1 base and J by 1 base, with 10 bases between the two germline ends. CDR3 length equals 15 residues. Germline CDR1 and CDR2: LGHNA and YNFKEQ. The CDR3 is CASSQVPTANTEAFF. The CDR3 bases are TGTGCCAGCAGCCAAGTCCCTACTGCGAACACTGAAGCTTTCTTT.

The chain couples TRBV7-8 to TRBJ2-4; TRBD2 is a possible D gene (5 bases). The V end was cut by 8 bases, the J end by 7 bases, with 15 bases between. Per germline, CDR1 SGHVS and CDR2 FQNEAQ. The CDR3 is 13 residues long. The CDR3 here is CASSGEKRNIQYF. The CDR3 region has the DNA TGTGCCAGCTCCGGGGAGAAGAGGAACATTCAGTACTTC.

V is TRBV28 and J is TRBJ1-2; the match to TRBD1 covers 8 bases. This CDR3 is built from 14 residues. Germline V gene sequence: CDR1 MDHEN, CDR2 SYDVKM. The V gene end was trimmed by 5 bases and the J gene end by 5 bases; junction bases not matched to a gene: 7. The chain's CDR3 is CASSGTGTGYGYTF. Written as DNA, the CDR3 is TGTGCCAGCAGTGGAACCGGGACAGGATATGGCTACACCTTC.

This chain links TRBV7-9 with TRBJ2-3; D ambiguous. The V end lost 1 base, the J end lost 3 bases, and 5 bases lay between the germline ends. Looked up from germline, CDR1 is SEHNR and CDR2 is FQNEAQ (reference sequence). The CDR3 runs 13 residues. CDR3 bases: TGTGCCAGCAGCTTAGGACGTACAGATACGCAGTATTTT. Protein product: CASSLGRTDTQYF.

This chain uses TRBV27 with TRBJ2-5; D unresolved. The CDR3 length is 14 residues. V dropped 6 bases and J dropped 5 bases, with 16 bases sitting between them. Germline-derived CDR1 and CDR2 are MNHEY and SMNVEV (reference sequence). The DNA of the CDR3 is TGTGCCAGCAGAGACCGTAGGGCTTATGAGACCCAGTACTTC. Protein: CASRDRRAYETQYF.

This clone has only one observation. The chain combines TRBV15 with TRBJ1-1, with TRBD1 as a possible D gene (5 bases). Germline CDR1 is LNHNV and CDR2 is YYDKDF (reference sequence). V was cut by 3 bases and J by 6 bases, with 26 bases left in between. The CDR3 is 18 amino acids. CDR3 DNA: TGTGCCACCAGCAGTGAACAAGGAGGGTCGCAGGGCTCCGCTGAAGCTTTCTTT. Translation gives CATSSEQGGSQGSAEAFF.

The chain is built from TRBV5-6 and TRBJ2-7, with 9 bases fitting TRBD1. The CDR3 contains 15 residues. Germline V gene lookup returns CDR1 SGHDT and CDR2 YYEEEE. Germline trimming cut 4 bases from V and 1 base from J; bases unmatched to any gene: 6. CDR3 nucleotides: TGTGCCAGCAGCCCCCCGGGACAGGGTTCCTACGAGCAGTACTTC. Residues: CASSPPGQGSYEQYF.

The chain carries TRBV5-4 and TRBJ1-2; no firm D call. V lost 0 bases and J 4 bases, leaving 10 bases between the germline ends. Germline assignment: CDR1 SGHNT and CDR2 YYREEE (reference sequence). This CDR3 region has 14 residues. The CDR3 DNA reads TGTGCCAGCAGCTTGGGGGTAGGGTCCTATGGCTACACCTTC. Encoded protein: CASSLGVGSYGYTF.

The chain joins TRBV28 to TRBJ1-5; no clear D gene. The V gene lost 5 bases and the J gene lost 0 bases, with 8 bases spanning the gap. This CDR3 has 14 residues. From germline, CDR1 is MDHEN and CDR2 SYDVKM. This CDR3 is CASSKEYSNQPQHF. The CDR3 bases are TGTGCCAGCAGTAAGGAATATAGCAATCAGCCCCAGCATTTT. The full variable domain, completed using reference TRBV28 and TRBJ1-5, is DVKVTQSSRYLVKRTGEKVFLECVQDMDHENMFWYRQDPGLGLRLIYFSYDVKMKEKGDIPEGYSVSREKKERFSLILESASTNQTSMYLCASSKEYSNQPQHFGDGTRLSIL.

This chain links TRBV21-1 with TRBJ2-1; the table's D call TRBD2 went unverified against the DNA. TRBV21-1 has pseudogene status. The CDR3 totals 21 residues. CDR3 sequence: CASSKVYVGLADLSSYNEQFF. CDR3 coding DNA: TGTGCCAGCAGCAAAGTTTATGTCGGCCTAGCGGACCTCAGCTCCTACAATGAGCAGTTCTTC.

This rearrangement joins TRBV7-2 to TRBJ1-2; tentative D call: TRBD1 (6 bases). V lost 3 bases, J lost 8 bases, and 16 bases lay in between. The CDR3 sequence is 14 residues long. Germline V lookup: CDR1 SGHTA, CDR2 FQGNSA. The CDR3 sequence: CASSFHRDGMGYTF. The CDR3 nucleotides read TGTGCCAGCAGCTTCCACAGGGATGGGATGGGCTACACCTTC.

The chain carries TRBV12-3 or TRBV12-4 and TRBJ1-2; no definite D call. CDR3 length: 12 residues. V lost 3 bases and J lost 4, with 6 bases in between. The CDR3 is CASSFSTYGYTF. DNA for the CDR3: TGTGCCAGCAGTTTTAGCACCTATGGCTACACCTTC.